Listed here are 18 T cell receptor beta chains from one sample, sequenced in a study of blood T cells in healthy people across ages. A second about 7 to 12 cycle PCR used barcoded and J-beta primers. TCRdb ran MiXCR on the 5' RACE reads and lists one entry per CDR3 protein. The sample records 1.5 million to 2 million distinct CDR3 sequences, around half being singletons. Sample: blood. Source of these receptors: a middle-aged woman in good health.

The chain has TRBV6-6 and TRBJ1-1, with D possibly being TRBD1 (6 bases). This CDR3 has 17 amino acids. The V end lost 6 bases, the J end lost 3 bases, and 23 bases lay between the germline ends. The V gene's germline CDR1 is MNHNY and CDR2 SVGAGI (reference sequence). CDR3: CASRLLRGAVRDTEAFF. CDR3 DNA: TGTGCCAGCAGACTCCTACGGGGGGCGGTGCGGGACACTGAAGCTTTCTTT.

The rearrangement links TRBV28 to TRBJ2-3, with D perhaps TRBD1 (5 bases). Trimming stripped 7 bases from V and 1 base from J, with 12 bases between. The germline V gene has CDR1 MDHEN and CDR2 SYDVKM. CDR3 length equals 14 residues. The CDR3 loop reads CASTPPGRTDTQYF. CDR3 DNA: TGTGCCAGCACCCCACCAGGGCGCACAGATACGCAGTATTTT.

This clonotype was seen a handful of times. This chain connects TRBV6-5 to TRBJ2-7, with 8 positions matching TRBD2. Matching the DNA end better, TRBJ2-5 makes the J call doubtful. The CDR3 length is 16 residues. The germline gives CDR1 MNHEY, CDR2 SVGAGI. This CDR3 is CASSQAGGPLRETQYF. The DNA of the CDR3 is TGTGCCAGCAGTCAGGCGGGGGGCCCCTTAAGGGAGACCCAGTACTTC.

This clonotype was seen a handful of times. The V gene is TRBV5-1, the J gene TRBJ1-2; 7 nucleotides match TRBD1. This CDR3 contains 14 residues. The germline CDR1 and CDR2 sequences are SGHRS and YFSETQ. The junction had 5 bases not matched to a gene; V was cut back by 0 bases and J by 6 bases. The CDR3: CASSLGGTVDGYTF. The CDR3 nucleotides are TGCGCCAGCAGCTTGGGGGGGACAGTCGATGGCTACACCTTC.

The CDR3, as DNA: TGTGCCAGCAGTTCACAGGGGGTTGGGACCCAGTACTTC. Translated, it gives CASSSQGVGTQYF. V and J are TRBV28 and TRBJ2-5; 8 positions agree with TRBD1. Germline V CDR1 and CDR2: MDHEN, SYDVKM. There are 13 residues in the CDR3. V shed 4 bases and J 7 bases; nucleotides not matched to a gene: 5. Supplemented by reference TRBV28 and TRBJ2-5, the full variable domain reads DVKVTQSSRYLVKRTGEKVFLECVQDMDHENMFWYRQDPGLGLRLIYFSYDVKMKEKGDIPEGYSVSREKKERFSLILESASTNQTSMYLCASSSQGVGTQYFGPGTRLLVL.

This clonotype was found once. The V and J genes are TRBV7-2 and TRBJ2-5, with 9 positions matching TRBD1. V was pared by 5 bases and J by 5 bases, with 12 bases of the junction left unmatched. The CDR3 is 16 residues long. CDR1 and CDR2 from the germline V gene are SGHTA and FQGNSA. This CDR3 is CASSTRQGGYGETQYF. In DNA form, the CDR3 reads TGTGCCAGCAGCACCAGACAGGGGGGATATGGGGAGACCCAGTACTTC.

Note on this clonotype: One junction end does not reproduce the germline sequence, and a read error may be involved. This chain links TRBV27 with TRBJ2-1, with D tentatively TRBD2 (6 bases). Germline V CDR1 and CDR2: MNHEY, SMNVEV (reference sequence). The CDR3 runs to 15 residues. The CDR3, as DNA: TGTGCCAGCAGCGTAGCGGAGAGCTCCCACAATGAGCAGTTCTTC. Translating it yields CASSVAESSHNEQFF.

This sequence joins TRBV12-3 or TRBV12-4 and TRBJ1-2; 7 bases align to TRBD1. V was pared by 7 bases and J by 6 bases, with 8 bases of the junction left unmatched. The CDR3 has 13 residues. CDR3 protein: CASKVQGNDGYTF. CDR3 nucleotides: TGTGCCAGCAAAGTACAGGGGAACGATGGCTACACCTTC.

The chain has TRBV24-1 and TRBJ2-3; TRBD1 or TRBD2 may be the D gene (5 bases each). Trimming removed 1 base at V and 2 bases at J, with 9 bases between. The germline V gene encodes CDR1 KGHDR and CDR2 SFDVKD. This CDR3 has 15 amino acids. CDR3 nucleotides: TGTGCCACCAGTGATTTCGGGGCGTTCACAGATACGCAGTATTTT. This translates into CATSDFGAFTDTQYF.

This clonotype was counted between two and nine times. V usage is TRBV13 and J usage is TRBJ2-4; D is ambiguous. TRBJ2-7 matches the DNA end more closely, so the J call is doubtful. The CDR3 sequence is 12 residues long. Per germline, CDR1 PRHDT and CDR2 FYEKMQ (reference sequence). CDR3 sequence: CASSLIKGEQYF. The CDR3 DNA sequence: TGTGCCAGCAGCTTAATAAAGGGCGAGCAGTACTTC.

This clonotype has more than one count but fewer than ten. The J gene is TRBJ1-6, the V gene TRBV12-3 or TRBV12-4, with unresolved D. The CDR3 has 16 amino acids. V was cut by 6 bases and J by 6 bases, with 18 bases left in between. The CDR3 nucleotides read TGTGCCAGCAGACTCAGGTCGACCAGGCGTAATTCACCCCTCCACTTT. It codes for CASRLRSTRRNSPLHF.

V is TRBV9 and J is TRBJ2-1; D may be TRBD2 (6 bases). V was shortened by 3 bases and J by 3 bases, with 10 bases between the two germline ends. The germline CDR1 and CDR2 sequences are SGDLS and YYNGEE. CDR3 length equals 14 residues. CDR3 in amino acids: CASSGPGLYNEQFF. The DNA for the CDR3 is TGTGCCAGCAGCGGGCCGGGACTCTACAATGAGCAGTTCTTC.

The chain recombines TRBV19 with TRBJ1-5; D gene unclear. CDR3 length equals 14 residues. Deletions cut 5 bases from V and 2 bases from J, with 10 bases between. The germline CDR1 and CDR2 sequences are LNHDA and SQIVND (reference sequence). This CDR3 reads CASSQGMGNQPQHF. The CDR3 DNA is TGTGCCAGTAGTCAAGGCATGGGCAATCAGCCCCAGCATTTT. The entire variable domain, with the rest obtained from reference TRBV19 and TRBJ1-5, is as follows: DGGITQSPKYLFRKEGQNVTLSCEQNLNHDAMYWYRQDPGQGLRLIYYSQIVNDFQKGDIAEGYSVSREKKESFPLTVTSAQKNPTAFYLCASSQGMGNQPQHFGDGTRLSIL.

This clonotype was seen a handful of times. The chain is built from TRBV6-2 or TRBV6-3 and TRBJ2-1; 12 bases are a match to TRBD2. Germline V gene data show CDR1 as MNHEY and CDR2 as SVGEGT. This CDR3 has 15 amino acids. V lost 6 bases and J lost 5; bases outside the gene matches: 5. The CDR3 is CASSQTSGGHNEQFF. The DNA for the CDR3 is TGTGCCAGCAGCCAAACTAGCGGGGGGCACAATGAGCAGTTCTTC.

In this sample, this clonotype turned up a few times. The chain is built from TRBV28 and TRBJ1-5, with TRBD1 as a possible D gene (6 bases). The germline gives CDR1 MDHEN, CDR2 SYDVKM. V dropped 4 bases and J dropped 5 bases, with 12 bases sitting between them. The CDR3 is 14 residues long. CDR3 region: CASSWPGHDQPQHF. The CDR3, as DNA: TGTGCCAGCAGTTGGCCGGGACACGATCAGCCCCAGCATTTT.

J is TRBJ2-1 and V is TRBV7-2; 9 bases line up with TRBD1. The CDR3 totals 17 residues. Per the germline V gene, CDR1 is SGHTA and CDR2 is FQGNSA. J lost 7 bases, V lost 6 bases, and 16 bases had no gene match. CDR3 residues: CASSPTGGANRWNEQFF. The CDR3 DNA reads as TGTGCCAGCAGTCCTACAGGGGGCGCAAATAGGTGGAATGAGCAGTTCTTC.

This chain connects TRBV5-4 to TRBJ2-4; TRBD1 or TRBD2 may be the D gene (5 bases each). The closer fit of TRBJ2-7 to the DNA end suggests the J call may be wrong. Looked up from germline, CDR1 is SGHNT and CDR2 is YYREEE (reference sequence). This CDR3 is 14 amino acids long. The CDR3 region is CASSLAIGADEQYF. The CDR3 nucleotides are TGTGCCAGCAGCTTGGCCATCGGGGCCGACGAGCAGTACTTC.

This chain links TRBV20-1 with TRBJ2-1, with 8 bases identical to TRBD2. V lost 3 bases and J lost 7; bases outside the gene matches: 8. The CDR3 runs 14 residues. CDR1 and CDR2 from the germline V gene are DFQATT and SNEGSKA (reference sequence). CDR3 sequence (DNA): TGCAGTGCTAGCTTAGCGGGGCCGGGAAATGAGCAGTTCTTC. Encoded protein: CSASLAGPGNEQFF.